These 31 T cell receptor beta chains came from one sample sequenced in a study of siplizumab effects on memory and regulatory T cells. The repertoire was sequenced with immunoSEQ multiplex PCR; TCRdb's copy has only in-frame clones and lacks some. This table holds 90,000 to 110,000 clones, about 92% found once. The sequencing sample was made of CD4+ T cells sorted from blood. Receptors were obtained from a human donor in good health.

The genes are TRBV6-5 and TRBJ2-5; 7 bases map to TRBD2. The J call may be faulty, since TRBJ2-7 better matches the DNA end. CDR1 is MNHEY and CDR2 is SVGAGI in the germline V gene. The CDR3 is 15 residues long. In DNA, the CDR3 is TGTGCCAGCAGTTACTCGGCTAGCGGCTCCTACGAGCAGTACTTC. Encoded protein: CASSYSASGSYEQYF.

V usage is TRBV9 and J usage is TRBJ2-1, with 9 bases lining up with TRBD2. In germline, CDR1 is SGDLS, CDR2 YYNGEE. V shed 2 bases and J 6 bases; nucleotides not matched to a gene: 9. The CDR3 consists of 16 residues. The CDR3 is CASSVSQRGDFNEQFF. The CDR3 DNA is TGTGCCAGCAGCGTCTCCCAGCGGGGGGATTTCAATGAGCAGTTCTTC.

In nucleotides, the CDR3 is TGTGCCATCAGTGAGTCGAACAGGGACTCTGGAAACACCATATATTTT. Amino acids: CAISESNRDSGNTIYF. The J gene is TRBJ1-3, the V gene TRBV10-3; D is perhaps TRBD1 (6 bases). The germline V and J ends were trimmed by 0 bases and 0 bases, with 9 bases remaining between them. The CDR3 is 16 amino acids. The germline CDR1 and CDR2 sequences are ENHRY and SYGVKD.

The chain is built from TRBV30 and TRBJ2-7; 12 bases map to TRBD1. Germline lookup yields CDR1 GTSNPN and CDR2 SVGIG (reference sequence). V lost 3 bases and J lost 5; bases outside the gene matches: 14. The CDR3 is 17 residues long. The CDR3 sequence is CAWRARPRDRGPHEQYF. DNA for the CDR3: TGTGCCTGGAGGGCCCGACCCAGGGACAGGGGGCCCCACGAGCAGTACTTC.

The genes are TRBV7-4 and TRBJ2-7; 7 bases are a match to TRBD2. This CDR3 is 12 amino acids long. From germline, CDR1 is SGHVT and CDR2 SQSDAQ. Losses at the gene ends were 7 bases for V and 6 bases for J; bases not matched to a gene: 6. The CDR3, as DNA: TGTGCCAGCACCGCAACGGGGGGCGAGCAGTACTTC. Its translation: CASTATGGEQYF.

The V call is TRBV4-1, the J call TRBJ2-1; 12 positions agree with TRBD2. This CDR3 has 16 residues. CDR1 and CDR2 (germline): MGHRA, YSYEKL. V gave up 4 bases and J gave up 5 bases; unmatched junction bases: 6. CDR3 coding DNA: TGCGCCAGCAGCCGCGTTCTAGCGGGGGGGCACAATGAGCAGTTCTTC. Protein product: CASSRVLAGGHNEQFF.

The chain employs TRBV11-2 and TRBJ1-1; no clear D. The ends were cut back, 0 bases at V and 6 bases at J, with 11 bases in the middle. The CDR3 totals 14 residues. Germline CDR1 and CDR2: SGHAT and FQNNGV. The CDR3 region is CASSLDPGVPEAFF. Written as DNA, the CDR3 is TGTGCCAGCAGCTTAGATCCTGGGGTCCCTGAAGCTTTCTTT.

This clone was found once. The CDR3 region is CSASLPLHF. CDR3 bases: TGCAGTGCTAGTCTTCCCCTCCACTTT. The chain joins TRBV20-1 to TRBJ1-6; no firm D call. The CDR3 runs 9 residues. CDR1 is DFQATT, CDR2 SNEGSKA, per germline (reference sequence). V lost 3 bases to trimming and J lost 13 bases, with 4 bases between them.

The chain links TRBV19 to TRBJ2-2; unclear D gene. Trimming removed 4 bases at V and 4 bases at J, with 10 bases between. CDR3 length: 14 residues. Germline V gene lookup returns CDR1 LNHDA and CDR2 SQIVND (reference sequence). The CDR3 loop reads CASSTAALTGELFF. CDR3 coding DNA: TGTGCCAGTAGTACGGCAGCCCTCACCGGGGAGCTGTTTTTT.

As concerns this clone: Germline is not matched at one junction end, which may reflect a read error. The rearrangement uses TRBV11-2 and TRBJ2-7, with 9 bases aligning to TRBD2. The germline gives CDR1 SGHAT, CDR2 FQNNGV. CDR3 length: 10 residues. Written as DNA, the CDR3 is TGTGCCAGCAGCTTTGGCGGGGGGGACTTC. Protein sequence: CASSFGGGDF.

This clone was found a few times. The V and J genes are TRBV7-2 and TRBJ1-6; the match to TRBD1 covers 11 bases. With V trimmed by 3 bases and J by 10 bases, 2 bases remained unmatched. Germline lookup yields CDR1 SGHTA and CDR2 FQGNSA. There are 14 residues in the CDR3. The CDR3 is CASSLGTGGSPLHF. The DNA for the CDR3 is TGTGCCAGCAGCTTGGGGACAGGGGGATCACCCCTCCACTTT.

This chain uses TRBV30 with TRBJ2-3; weak D call: TRBD1 (5 bases). Trimming removed 0 bases at V and 1 base at J, with 5 bases between. CDR3 length: 13 residues. Germline CDR1 and CDR2: GTSNPN and SVGIG (reference sequence). CDR3 bases: TGTGCCTGGAGTGTCAGGGGCACAGATACGCAGTATTTT. The encoded protein is CAWSVRGTDTQYF.

The rearrangement joins TRBV7-9 to TRBJ1-2; D is possibly TRBD1 (5 bases). The germline gives CDR1 SEHNR, CDR2 FQNEAQ (reference sequence). The CDR3 has 16 amino acids. The V end lost 4 bases, the J end lost 3 bases, and 18 bases lay between the germline ends. CDR3 loop: CASSSRGQGYDYGYTF. The CDR3 DNA reads TGTGCCAGCAGCTCACGGGGCCAGGGCTATGACTATGGCTACACCTTC.

This clone was recorded a few times. V usage is TRBV19 and J usage is TRBJ1-5; possibly TRBD1 for D (6 bases). The V and J ends lost 4 bases and 2 bases respectively, with 15 bases between them. The V gene's germline CDR1 is LNHDA and CDR2 SQIVND (reference sequence). The length of the CDR3 is 16 residues. The CDR3 loop is CASSTTQGTRNQPQHF. DNA for the CDR3: TGTGCCAGTAGTACCACCCAGGGGACGCGCAATCAGCCCCAGCATTTT.

The chain couples TRBV19 to TRBJ2-1, with D perhaps being TRBD1 or TRBD2 (5 bases each). Germline values: CDR1 LNHDA, CDR2 SQIVND (reference sequence). This CDR3 contains 17 residues. Trimming stripped 7 bases from V and 0 bases from J, with 19 bases between. CDR3 in DNA: TGTGCCAGTAACCCGAGGGGTCGGAGGAGCTCCTACAATGAGCAGTTCTTC. Protein sequence: CASNPRGRRSSYNEQFF. Full variable domain (rest looked up from reference TRBV19 and TRBJ2-1): DGGITQSPKYLFRKEGQNVTLSCEQNLNHDAMYWYRQDPGQGLRLIYYSQIVNDFQKGDIAEGYSVSREKKESFPLTVTSAQKNPTAFYLCASNPRGRRSSYNEQFFGPGTRLTVL.

V is TRBV11-3 and J is TRBJ2-3; 11 nucleotides align to TRBD2. V shed 2 bases, J shed 3 bases, and the junction held 7 bases outside the gene matches. Germline lookup yields CDR1 SGHNT and CDR2 YENEEA. This CDR3 comprises 17 residues. CDR3 bases: TGTGCCAGCAGCTTACAGCGACTAGCGGGGTGGACAGATACGCAGTATTTT. The encoded protein is CASSLQRLAGWTDTQYF.

The rearrangement links TRBV9 to TRBJ2-3; D is possibly TRBD2 (7 bases). Germline V lookup: CDR1 SGDLS, CDR2 YYNGEE. This CDR3 region has 15 residues. V lost 2 bases to trimming and J lost 5 bases, with 15 bases between them. In DNA form, the CDR3 reads TGTGCCAGCAGCGTGGGGGGGCTAGCCCAAGATACGCAGTATTTT. It specifies CASSVGGLAQDTQYF.

This clone occurred once. The chain couples TRBV20-1 to TRBJ1-1; D is unresolved. Trimming stripped 6 bases from V and 1 base from J, with 6 bases between. There are 11 residues in the CDR3. Per the germline V gene, CDR1 is DFQATT and CDR2 is SNEGSKA (reference sequence). This CDR3 reads CSAGGNTEAFF. Written as DNA, the CDR3 is TGCAGTGCGGGCGGGAACACTGAAGCTTTCTTT.

The rearrangement joins TRBV11-3 to TRBJ2-5, with D tentatively TRBD2 (5 bases). The CDR3 sequence is 15 residues long. The V end lost 1 base, the J end lost 7 bases, and 16 bases lay between the germline ends. Looked up from germline, CDR1 is SGHNT and CDR2 is YENEEA. The DNA of the CDR3 is TGTGCCAGCAGCTTAGGTTCCCTTGTACGGGGGACCCAGTACTTC. Protein product: CASSLGSLVRGTQYF.

The chain links TRBV7-2 to TRBJ1-4, with a tentative D call TRBD1 (5 bases). CDR1 and CDR2 (germline): SGHTA, FQGNSA. CDR3 size: 15 residues. Trimming pared 5 bases from V and 1 base from J, leaving 11 bases between. In DNA form, the CDR3 reads TGTGCCAGCAGCACCTCGGGGCTAACTAATGAAAAACTGTTTTTT. Protein sequence: CASSTSGLTNEKLFF.

The V call is TRBV19, the J call TRBJ1-2; 9 bases are shared with TRBD1. Losses at the gene ends were 5 bases for V and 5 bases for J; bases not matched to a gene: 9. This CDR3 spans 15 amino acids. Germline values: CDR1 LNHDA, CDR2 SQIVND (reference sequence). This chain's CDR3 is CASSPDRGAYYGYTF. CDR3 in DNA: TGTGCCAGTAGTCCAGACAGGGGGGCATATTATGGCTACACCTTC.

The rearrangement uses TRBV5-5 and TRBJ1-2; D gene uncertain. Per the germline V gene, CDR1 is SGHKS and CDR2 is YYEKEE (reference sequence). This CDR3 region has 15 residues. The germline V and J ends were trimmed by 0 bases and 3 bases, with 12 bases remaining between them. The CDR3 reads CASSLVVVPYYGYTF. CDR3 nucleotide sequence: TGTGCCAGCAGCTTGGTCGTAGTCCCGTACTATGGCTACACCTTC.

The V and J genes are TRBV5-1 and TRBJ2-5; D might be TRBD2 (6 bases). V was trimmed by 4 bases and J by 2 bases, leaving 12 bases between them. There are 14 residues in the CDR3. Per germline, CDR1 SGHRS and CDR2 YFSETQ. CDR3 amino acids: CASSGGWFQETQYF. The CDR3 DNA reads as TGCGCCAGCAGCGGGGGGTGGTTTCAAGAGACCCAGTACTTC.

This chain uses TRBV6-1 with TRBJ1-5; weak D call: TRBD1 (6 bases). From germline, CDR1 is MNHNS and CDR2 SASEGT. Trimming shortened V by 2 bases and J by 7 bases, and 9 bases separated the two germline ends. The length of the CDR3 is 13 residues. The CDR3 DNA sequence: TGTGCCAGCAGTGAAAGGGGGGAACAGCCCCAGCATTTT. Protein product: CASSERGEQPQHF.

This clone was detected only once. CDR3 bases: TGTGCCAGCAGTCCTGGGACGGTTAACTATGGCTACACCTTC. It yields the protein CASSPGTVNYGYTF. The rearrangement uses TRBV6-1 and TRBJ1-2, with D maybe TRBD1 (5 bases). Trimming left V 5 bases short and J 1 base short, with 11 bases between. Germline values: CDR1 MNHNS, CDR2 SASEGT. This CDR3 has 14 residues.

The rearrangement links TRBV30 to TRBJ1-2; D might be TRBD1 (6 bases). Between the trimmed V and J ends, which lost 1 base and 2 bases, there was a span of 14 bases. This CDR3 contains 15 residues. Germline CDR1 GTSNPN, CDR2 SVGIG (reference sequence). This chain's CDR3 is CAWSALDRRNYGYTF. The CDR3 bases are TGTGCCTGGAGTGCGTTAGACAGGAGGAACTATGGCTACACCTTC.

In this sample, this clone turned up once. The CDR3: CASHQAGGSYNEQFF. CDR3 DNA sequence: TGTGCCAGCCACCAAGCGGGAGGCTCCTACAATGAGCAGTTCTTC. This chain links TRBV7-2 with TRBJ2-1; TRBD2 agrees at 9 bases. The germline V gene encodes CDR1 SGHTA and CDR2 FQGNSA. This CDR3 is 15 amino acids long. V shed 8 bases, J shed 0 bases, and the junction held 5 bases outside the gene matches.

This sequence joins TRBV7-9 and TRBJ1-3, with a possible D match to TRBD1 (5 bases). The V end lost 3 bases, the J end lost 4 bases, and 7 bases lay between the germline ends. This CDR3 contains 13 residues. CDR1 and CDR2 (germline): SEHNR, FQNEAQ (reference sequence). Written as DNA, the CDR3 is TGTGCCAGCAGCTTGGGACGGGGAAACACCATATATTTT. Protein sequence: CASSLGRGNTIYF.

The V call is TRBV10-3, the J call TRBJ1-2; maybe TRBD1 (5 bases). V shed 3 bases and J shed 6 bases, with 11 bases lying between them. Germline V gives CDR1 ENHRY, CDR2 SYGVKD. This CDR3 is 13 amino acids long. CDR3 bases: TGTGCCATCAGTGAAGCAGGGAACCATGGCTACACCTTC. Its protein product is CAISEAGNHGYTF.

The chain recombines TRBV7-9 with TRBJ1-1; 7 bases are shared with TRBD1. Germline assignment: CDR1 SEHNR and CDR2 FQNEAQ (reference sequence). The CDR3 is 15 residues long. Trimming cost V 2 bases and J 1 base; bases outside gene matches: 4. The CDR3 loop is CASSLFRQGNTEAFF. For the CDR3, the DNA is TGTGCCAGCAGCTTATTTCGACAGGGGAACACTGAAGCTTTCTTT.

This clone was seen a single time. The chain has TRBV4-1 and TRBJ2-3; 13 positions agree with TRBD2. Germline V CDR1 and CDR2: MGHRA, YSYEKL. The CDR3 runs 16 residues. Trimming took 2 bases from V and 4 from J; bases not matched to a gene: 3. The CDR3 DNA reads TGCGCCAGCAGCCAACGACTAGCGGGGGGCCCAGATACGCAGTATTTT. Residues: CASSQRLAGGPDTQYF.